The 3 T cell receptor beta chains below come from one sample, sequenced in a study of blood T cell repertoires in COVID-19. Sequencing used immunoSEQ multiplex PCR; TCRdb keeps in-frame clones, though not all of them. The table lists 300,000 to 450,000 clones, around 87% of them singletons. The sequenced sample consisted of peripheral blood. The receptors originated from a woman aged 25 to 39 with COVID-19, enrolled during active disease.

DNA for the CDR3: TGCAGTGCTAGTGCCGGGACTAGCTTTTCTAGCACAGATACGCAGTATTTT. Amino acid sequence: CSASAGTSFSSTDTQYF. The chain combines TRBV20-1 with TRBJ2-3, with TRBD2 identical over 9 bases. The CDR3 loop spans 17 amino acids. V was pared by 3 bases and J by 0 bases, with 10 bases of the junction left unmatched. CDR1 DFQATT and CDR2 SNEGSKA come from the germline V gene (reference sequence).

This rearrangement joins TRBV4-1 to TRBJ2-5, with 9 positions matching TRBD1. J was trimmed by 7 bases and V by 3 bases; bases with no gene match: 12. The CDR3 runs 16 residues. Looked up from germline, CDR1 is MGHRA and CDR2 is YSYEKL. The CDR3 DNA is TGCGCCAGCAGCCAGGGACCCGACAGGGGGGTTAGGACCCAGTACTTC. Translated, it gives CASSQGPDRGVRTQYF.

The V call is TRBV6-5, the J call TRBJ1-4; 8 nucleotides match TRBD1. J lost 9 bases, V lost 5 bases, and 5 bases had no gene match. CDR3 length: 13 residues. Germline CDR1 and CDR2: MNHEY and SVGAGI. The CDR3 DNA is TGTGCCAGCAGTCGGACAGGGTCGCAAAAACTGTTTTTT. It encodes CASSRTGSQKLFF.